This T cell receptor beta chain was documented in a study of T cells after yellow fever vaccination. Germline CDR1 reads MNHEY; CDR2 reads SVGAGI. The ends lost 6 bases at V and 3 bases at J; junction bases unmatched: 10. CDR3 length equals 16 residues. TCRdb ran MiXCR on the 5' RACE reads and lists one entry per CDR3 protein. The sample contains 250,000 to 350,000 distinct CDR3 sequences, approximately 10% of which appear only once. J is TRBJ2-5 and V is TRBV6-5; the match to TRBD1 covers 10 bases. Sequencing was performed on CD4+ T cells sorted from PBMCs, taken 5 days after the yellow fever booster vaccination. This sequence originates from a young man who received the YFV17D yellow fever vaccine. The CDR3 DNA is TGTGCCAGCAGCCACTTGGCCGGGACAGGGGAAGAGACCCAGTACTTC. This gives the protein CASSHLAGTGEETQYF.